These 5 T cell receptor beta chains originate from one sample sequenced in a study of cytomegalovirus exposure and HLA in healthy donors (dated by TCRdb to the late 2010s). The library was obtained by the immunoSEQ multiplex PCR assay. The clones in this table, taken by TCRdb from immuneACCESS, are in-frame only. Not every clone is retained; where verified, under half of the shortfall comes from an unresolved V gene, and the cause of the rest is unknown. The sample data list roughly 65,000 clones, and 85% to 95% of these were observed just once. The ten largest clones take up less than 4.5% of the sample. What was sequenced was PBMCs. These receptors originate from a man younger than 30 in good health and CMV-seropositive.

This sequence joins TRBV29-1 and TRBJ2-6; D is ambiguous. Trimming removed 2 bases from V and 0 bases from J, with 14 bases in between. This CDR3 spans 17 amino acids. Germline V gives CDR1 SQVTM, CDR2 ANQGSEA. CDR3 nucleotides: TGCAGCGTTGAATACCGCGAACCTTTCTCTGGGGCCAACGTCCTGACTTTC. It codes for CSVEYREPFSGANVLTF.

This sequence joins TRBV2 and TRBJ1-2; D uncertain. V was pared by 6 bases and J by 1 base, with 12 bases between. The germline gives CDR1 SNHLY, CDR2 FYNNEI. The CDR3 totals 14 residues. This CDR3 is CASSTYGGNYGYTF. In DNA form, the CDR3 reads TGTGCCAGCAGCACCTACGGAGGTAACTATGGCTACACCTTC.

CDR3: CASVRAGANVLTF. CDR3 in DNA: TGTGCCAGCGTCAGGGCTGGGGCCAACGTCCTGACTTTC. The chain uses TRBV6-1 and TRBJ2-6; possibly TRBD1 for D (5 bases). The CDR3 totals 13 residues. The V gene lost 8 bases and the J gene lost 2 bases, with 7 bases spanning the gap. Germline CDR1 is MNHNS and CDR2 is SASEGT.

This chain connects TRBV10-3 to TRBJ2-3; 14 bases match TRBD2. The V gene end was trimmed by 6 bases and the J gene end by 5 bases; junction bases not matched to a gene: 13. CDR1 and CDR2 from the germline V gene are ENHRY and SYGVKD. The CDR3 has 18 amino acids. The CDR3 region has the DNA TGTGCCATCAGAGCCTCACCGACTAGCGGGGGGGCTGGAGATACGCAGTATTTT. Amino acid sequence: CAIRASPTSGGAGDTQYF.

This clone has a single count. The chain is built from TRBV11-2 and TRBJ1-1; D is unclear. This CDR3 is built from 16 residues. The V end was cut by 2 bases, the J end by 0 bases, with 13 bases between. Germline V gene data show CDR1 as SGHAT and CDR2 as FQNNGV. CDR3 sequence (DNA): TGTGCCAGCAGCTTACATGGCAGGACTATGAACACTGAAGCTTTCTTT. Amino acid sequence: CASSLHGRTMNTEAFF.